Sequencing of this TCR beta chain was carried out in a study of preoperative IRX-2 immunotherapy in early breast cancer. Treatment noted: preoperative locoregional IRX-2 cytokine immunotherapy. Samples came from a phase Ib trial of preoperative locoregional IRX-2 cytokine immunotherapy. Some clones are missing from TCRdb's copy, which holds only in-frame ones; the method was immunoSEQ multiplex PCR. The sample lists over 35,000 clones, around 96% occurring once. Sequenced material: tumor tissue, taken after IRX-2 immunotherapy. The TCR was taken from a human donor with breast cancer.

CDR3 DNA sequence: TGTGCCAGCAGCTTAGTAGGGGCCCCCGGGGAAAAACTGTTTTTT. Its translation is CASSLVGAPGEKLFF. This sequence joins TRBV11-2 and TRBJ1-4; a weak D match, TRBD1 (5 bases). Germline values: CDR1 SGHAT, CDR2 FQNNGV. The CDR3 runs 15 residues. V lost 1 base and J lost 8, with 14 bases in between.